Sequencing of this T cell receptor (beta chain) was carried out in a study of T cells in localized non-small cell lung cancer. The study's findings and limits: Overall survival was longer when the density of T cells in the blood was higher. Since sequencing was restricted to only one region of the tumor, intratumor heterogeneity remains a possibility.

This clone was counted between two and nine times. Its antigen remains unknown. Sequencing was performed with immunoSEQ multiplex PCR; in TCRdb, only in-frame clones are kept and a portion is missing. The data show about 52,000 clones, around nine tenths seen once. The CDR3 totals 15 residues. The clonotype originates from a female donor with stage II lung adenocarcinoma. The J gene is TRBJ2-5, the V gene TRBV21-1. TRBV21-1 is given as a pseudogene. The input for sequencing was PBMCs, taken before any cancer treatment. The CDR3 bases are TGTGCCAGCAGCAAAGTGGATCCCGAGGGGGAGACCCAGTACTTC. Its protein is CASSKVDPEGETQYF.